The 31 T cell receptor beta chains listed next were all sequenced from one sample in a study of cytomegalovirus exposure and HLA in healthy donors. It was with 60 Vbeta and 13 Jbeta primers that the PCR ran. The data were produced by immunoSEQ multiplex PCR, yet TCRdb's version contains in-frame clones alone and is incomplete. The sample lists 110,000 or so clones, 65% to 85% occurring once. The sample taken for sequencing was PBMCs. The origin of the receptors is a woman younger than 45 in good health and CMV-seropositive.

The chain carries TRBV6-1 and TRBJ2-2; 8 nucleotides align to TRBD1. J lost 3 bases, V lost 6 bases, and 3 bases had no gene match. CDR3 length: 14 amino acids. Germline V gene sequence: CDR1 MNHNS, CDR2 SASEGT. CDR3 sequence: CASRWTGHTGELFF. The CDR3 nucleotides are TGTGCCAGCAGATGGACAGGGCACACCGGGGAGCTGTTTTTT.

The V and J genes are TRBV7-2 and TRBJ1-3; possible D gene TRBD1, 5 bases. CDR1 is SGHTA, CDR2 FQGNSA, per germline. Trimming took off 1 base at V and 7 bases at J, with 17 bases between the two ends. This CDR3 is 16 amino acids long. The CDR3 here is CASSLDPGPGGNTIYF. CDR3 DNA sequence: TGTGCCAGCAGCTTAGATCCGGGACCCGGAGGGAACACCATATATTTT.

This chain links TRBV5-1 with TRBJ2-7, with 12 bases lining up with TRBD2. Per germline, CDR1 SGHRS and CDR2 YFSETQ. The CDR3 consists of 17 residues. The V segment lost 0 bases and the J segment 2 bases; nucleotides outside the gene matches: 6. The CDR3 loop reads CASSLVGTSGSTYEQYF. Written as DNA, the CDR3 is TGCGCCAGCAGCTTGGTGGGGACTAGCGGGTCGACCTACGAGCAGTACTTC.

CDR3 DNA: TGTGCCAGCAGCGGACAGGGTAGAGAGCAGTACTTC. Encoded protein: CASSGQGREQYF. The chain carries TRBV7-9 and TRBJ2-7; 8 bases agree with TRBD1. The CDR3 has 12 residues. V lost 5 bases, J lost 7 bases, and 4 bases stayed unmatched. Germline V gene data show CDR1 as SEHNR and CDR2 as FQNEAQ (reference sequence).

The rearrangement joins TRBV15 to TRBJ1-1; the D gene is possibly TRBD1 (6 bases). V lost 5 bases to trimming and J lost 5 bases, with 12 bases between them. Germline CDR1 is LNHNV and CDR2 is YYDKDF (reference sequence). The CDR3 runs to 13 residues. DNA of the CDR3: TGTGCCACCAGCGGCACAGGGCGGACTGAAGCTTTCTTT. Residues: CATSGTGRTEAFF.

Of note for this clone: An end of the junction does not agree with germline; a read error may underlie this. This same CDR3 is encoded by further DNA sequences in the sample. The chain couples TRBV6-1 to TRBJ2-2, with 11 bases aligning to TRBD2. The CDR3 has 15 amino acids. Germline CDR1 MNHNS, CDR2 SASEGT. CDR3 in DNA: TGTGCTAGCAGTGAACTAGCGGGAGACACCGGGGAGCTGTTTTTT. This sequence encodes CASSELAGDTGELFF.

In DNA, the CDR3 is TGTGCCTGGAGTTCCCGTCGTGAAGCTTTCTTT. Translated, it gives CAWSSRREAFF. The chain recombines TRBV30 with TRBJ1-1; D not resolved. CDR1 is GTSNPN and CDR2 is SVGIG in the germline V gene (reference sequence). The CDR3 runs 11 residues. V was cut by 2 bases and J by 7 bases, with 8 bases left in between.

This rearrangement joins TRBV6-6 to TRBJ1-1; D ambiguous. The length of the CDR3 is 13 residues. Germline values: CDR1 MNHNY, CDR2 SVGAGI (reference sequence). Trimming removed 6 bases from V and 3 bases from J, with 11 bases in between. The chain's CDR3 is CASRGRVYTEAFF. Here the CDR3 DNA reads TGTGCCAGCAGGGGTCGGGTATACACTGAAGCTTTCTTT.

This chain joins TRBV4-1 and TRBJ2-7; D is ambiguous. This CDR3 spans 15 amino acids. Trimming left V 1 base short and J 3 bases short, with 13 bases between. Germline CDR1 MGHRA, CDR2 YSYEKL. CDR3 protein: CASSQVSTYYYEQYF. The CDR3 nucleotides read TGCGCCAGCAGCCAAGTCTCCACGTACTACTACGAGCAGTACTTC.

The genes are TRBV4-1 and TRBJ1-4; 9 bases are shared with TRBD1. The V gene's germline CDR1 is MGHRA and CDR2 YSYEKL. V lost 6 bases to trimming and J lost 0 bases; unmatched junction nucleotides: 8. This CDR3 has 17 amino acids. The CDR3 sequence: CASRRPGQGTTNEKLFF. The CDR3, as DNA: TGCGCCAGCAGGCGGCCGGGACAGGGAACAACTAATGAAAAACTGTTTTTT.

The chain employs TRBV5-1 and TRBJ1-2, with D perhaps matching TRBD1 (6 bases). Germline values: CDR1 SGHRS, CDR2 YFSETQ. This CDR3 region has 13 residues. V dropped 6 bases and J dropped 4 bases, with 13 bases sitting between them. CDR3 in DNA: TGCGCCAGCACCCGGGACACCTCCTATGGCTACACCTTC. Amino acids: CASTRDTSYGYTF.

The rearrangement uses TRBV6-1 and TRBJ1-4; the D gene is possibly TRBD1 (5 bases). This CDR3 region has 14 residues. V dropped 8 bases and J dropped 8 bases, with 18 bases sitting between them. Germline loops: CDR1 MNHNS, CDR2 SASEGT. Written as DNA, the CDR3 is TGTGCCAGCCATGAGGGGAGGGGCAGGGAAAAACTGTTTTTT. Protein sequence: CASHEGRGREKLFF.

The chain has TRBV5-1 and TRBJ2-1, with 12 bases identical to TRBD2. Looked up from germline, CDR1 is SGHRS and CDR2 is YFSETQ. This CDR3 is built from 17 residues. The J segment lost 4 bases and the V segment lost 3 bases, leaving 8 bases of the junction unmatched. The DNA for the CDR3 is TGCGCCAGCAGCTCACTAGCGGGAGGTCAGGGGTACAATGAGCAGTTCTTC. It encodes CASSSLAGGQGYNEQFF. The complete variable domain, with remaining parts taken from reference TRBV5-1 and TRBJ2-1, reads KAGVTQTPRYLIKTRGQQVTLSCSPISGHRSVSWYQQTPGQGLQFLFEYFSETQRNKGNFPGRFSGRQFSNSRSEMNVSTLELGDSALYLCASSSLAGGQGYNEQFFGPGTRLTVL.

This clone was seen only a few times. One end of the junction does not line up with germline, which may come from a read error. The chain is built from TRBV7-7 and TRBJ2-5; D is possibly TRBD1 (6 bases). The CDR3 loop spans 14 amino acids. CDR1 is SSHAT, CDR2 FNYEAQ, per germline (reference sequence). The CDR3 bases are TGTGCTAGCAGCCCACAGGGATGGGAAGAGACCCAGTACTTC. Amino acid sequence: CASSPQGWEETQYF.

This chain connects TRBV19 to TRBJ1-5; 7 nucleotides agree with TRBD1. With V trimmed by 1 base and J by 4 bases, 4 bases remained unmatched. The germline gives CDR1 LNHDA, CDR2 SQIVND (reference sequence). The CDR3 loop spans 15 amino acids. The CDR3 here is CASSIGGTANQPQHF. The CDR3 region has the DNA TGTGCCAGTAGTATAGGAGGGACAGCTAATCAGCCCCAGCATTTT.

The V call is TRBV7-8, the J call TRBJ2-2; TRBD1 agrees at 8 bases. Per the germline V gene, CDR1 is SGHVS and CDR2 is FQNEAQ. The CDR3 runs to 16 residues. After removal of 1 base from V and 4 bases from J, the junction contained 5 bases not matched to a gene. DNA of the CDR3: TGTGCCAGCAGCTTAGAGACAGGGGAGCCCACCGGGGAGCTGTTTTTT. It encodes CASSLETGEPTGELFF. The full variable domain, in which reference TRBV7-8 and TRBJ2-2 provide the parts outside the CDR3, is GAGVSQSPRYKVAKRGQDVALRCDPISGHVSLFWYQQALGQGPEFLTYFQNEAQLDKSGLPSDRFFAERPEGSVSTLKIQRTQQEDSAVYLCASSLETGEPTGELFFGEGSRLTVL.

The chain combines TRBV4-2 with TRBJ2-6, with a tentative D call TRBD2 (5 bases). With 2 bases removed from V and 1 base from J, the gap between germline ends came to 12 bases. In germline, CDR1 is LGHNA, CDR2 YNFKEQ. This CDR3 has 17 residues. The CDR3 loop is CASSQLAEASGANVLTF. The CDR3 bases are TGTGCCAGCAGCCAACTGGCGGAGGCTTCTGGGGCCAACGTCCTGACTTTC.

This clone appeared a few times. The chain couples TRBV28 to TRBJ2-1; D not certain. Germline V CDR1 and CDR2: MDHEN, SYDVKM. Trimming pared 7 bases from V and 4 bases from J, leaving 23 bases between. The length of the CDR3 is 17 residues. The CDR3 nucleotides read TGTGCCAGCACCACGGTGTGGTCTGGGCCCGATTACAATGAGCAGTTCTTC. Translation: CASTTVWSGPDYNEQFF.

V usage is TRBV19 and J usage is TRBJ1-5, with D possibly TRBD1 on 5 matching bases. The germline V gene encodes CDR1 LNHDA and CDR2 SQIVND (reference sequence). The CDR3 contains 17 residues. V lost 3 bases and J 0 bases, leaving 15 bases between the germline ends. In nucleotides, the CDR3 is TGTGCCAGTAGTATCCCCCCGTGGGGGGTTAGCAATCAGCCCCAGCATTTT. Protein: CASSIPPWGVSNQPQHF.

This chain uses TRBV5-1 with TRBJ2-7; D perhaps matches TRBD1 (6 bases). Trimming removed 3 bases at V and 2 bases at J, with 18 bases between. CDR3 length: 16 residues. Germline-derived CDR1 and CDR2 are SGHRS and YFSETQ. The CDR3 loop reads CASSSAPGHQTYEQYF. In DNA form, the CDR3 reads TGCGCCAGCAGCTCCGCCCCGGGACACCAAACCTACGAGCAGTACTTC.

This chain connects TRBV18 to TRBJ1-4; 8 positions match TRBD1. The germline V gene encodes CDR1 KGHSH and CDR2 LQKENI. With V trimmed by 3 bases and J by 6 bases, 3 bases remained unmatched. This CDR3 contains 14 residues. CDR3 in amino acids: CASSPTGADEKLFF. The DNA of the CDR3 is TGTGCCAGCTCACCGACAGGGGCTGATGAAAAACTGTTTTTT.

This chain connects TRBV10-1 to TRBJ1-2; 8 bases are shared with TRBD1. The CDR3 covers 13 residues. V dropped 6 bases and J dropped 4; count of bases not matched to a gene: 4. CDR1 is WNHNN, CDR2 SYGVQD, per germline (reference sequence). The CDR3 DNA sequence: TGCGCCAGCAGCCGCGACAGGGGCTATGGCTACACCTTC. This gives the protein CASSRDRGYGYTF.

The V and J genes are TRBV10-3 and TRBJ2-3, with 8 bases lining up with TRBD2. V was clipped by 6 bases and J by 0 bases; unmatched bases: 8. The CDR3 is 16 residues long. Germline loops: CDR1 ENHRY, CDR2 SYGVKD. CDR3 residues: CAISQTTSGSTDTQYF. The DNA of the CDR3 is TGTGCCATCAGCCAAACTACTAGCGGAAGCACAGATACGCAGTATTTT.

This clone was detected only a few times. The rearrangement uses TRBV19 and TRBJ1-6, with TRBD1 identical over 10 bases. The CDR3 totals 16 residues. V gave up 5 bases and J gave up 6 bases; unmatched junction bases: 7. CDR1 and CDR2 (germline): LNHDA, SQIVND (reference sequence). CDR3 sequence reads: CASSLSTGGVNSPLHF. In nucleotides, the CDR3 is TGTGCCAGTAGTCTATCGACAGGGGGCGTTAATTCACCCCTCCACTTT. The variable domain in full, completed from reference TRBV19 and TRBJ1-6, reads DGGITQSPKYLFRKEGQNVTLSCEQNLNHDAMYWYRQDPGQGLRLIYYSQIVNDFQKGDIAEGYSVSREKKESFPLTVTSAQKNPTAFYLCASSLSTGGVNSPLHFGNGTRLTVT.

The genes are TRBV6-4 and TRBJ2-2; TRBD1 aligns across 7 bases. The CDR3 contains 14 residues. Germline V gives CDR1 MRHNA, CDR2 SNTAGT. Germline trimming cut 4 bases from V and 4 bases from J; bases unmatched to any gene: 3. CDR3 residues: CASSASGGTGELFF. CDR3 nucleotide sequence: TGTGCCAGCAGTGCATCAGGGGGCACCGGGGAGCTGTTTTTT.

CDR3 amino acids: CASSKEQRETQYF. The CDR3 coding sequence is TGTGCCAGCAGTAAAGAACAGAGAGAGACCCAGTACTTC. This chain uses TRBV2 with TRBJ2-5; D is unresolved. CDR3 length: 13 residues. Germline V CDR1 and CDR2: SNHLY, FYNNEI. V dropped 5 bases and J dropped 4 bases, with 11 bases sitting between them.

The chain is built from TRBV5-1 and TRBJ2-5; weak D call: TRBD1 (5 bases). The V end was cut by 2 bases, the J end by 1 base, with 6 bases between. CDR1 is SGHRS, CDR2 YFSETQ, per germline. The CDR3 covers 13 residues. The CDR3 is CASSFQGQETQYF. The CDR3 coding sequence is TGCGCCAGCAGCTTCCAGGGCCAAGAGACCCAGTACTTC.

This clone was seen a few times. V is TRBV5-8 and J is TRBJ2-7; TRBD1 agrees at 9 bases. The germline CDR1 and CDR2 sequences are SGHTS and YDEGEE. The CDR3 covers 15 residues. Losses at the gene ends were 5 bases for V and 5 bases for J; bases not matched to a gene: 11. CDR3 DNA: TGTGCCAGCAGTTCCGCCGGGACAGGGTGGCACGAGCAGTACTTC. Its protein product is CASSSAGTGWHEQYF.

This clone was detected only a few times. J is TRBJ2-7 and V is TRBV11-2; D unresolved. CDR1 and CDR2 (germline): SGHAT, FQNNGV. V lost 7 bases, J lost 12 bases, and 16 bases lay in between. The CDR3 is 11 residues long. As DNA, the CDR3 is TGTGCCAGCAACCCGAAGCTTACGCGGTACTTC. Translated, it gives CASNPKLTRYF.

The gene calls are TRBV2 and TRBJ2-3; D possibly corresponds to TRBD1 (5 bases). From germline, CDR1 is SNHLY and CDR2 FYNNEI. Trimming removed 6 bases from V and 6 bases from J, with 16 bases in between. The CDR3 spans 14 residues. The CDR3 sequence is CASSLNPGFDTQYF. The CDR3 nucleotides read TGTGCCAGCAGCCTGAATCCAGGGTTTGATACGCAGTATTTT.

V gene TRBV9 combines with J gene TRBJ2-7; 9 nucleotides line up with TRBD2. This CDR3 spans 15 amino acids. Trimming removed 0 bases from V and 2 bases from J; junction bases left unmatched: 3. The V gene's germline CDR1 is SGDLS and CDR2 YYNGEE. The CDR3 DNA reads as TGTGCCAGCAGCGTAGCCCCTAGCGGGACCTACGAGCAGTACTTC. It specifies CASSVAPSGTYEQYF.